The clone carrying this TCR beta chain was observed a few times. These data originate in a study of blood T cell repertoires in COVID-19. Study in general: COVID-19 samples collected from the United States, Italy and Spain covered acute and convalescent phases. T cells, B-cell-depleted T cells, or PBMCs supplied cDNA or gDNA.

The CDR3 contains 15 residues. The germline CDR1 and CDR2 sequences are MNHEY and SVGEGT. The V and J ends lost 0 bases and 1 base respectively, with 10 bases between them. Authors' analysis steps: The authors estimated nucleated cell counts from reference gene primer amplification. Sequencing used immunoSEQ multiplex PCR; TCRdb keeps in-frame clones, though not all of them. Clone size and V and J calls were adopted from that table, with D and trimming inferred from the DNA. The sample has 150,000 to 200,000 clones, 65% to 85% seen once; the top ten hold more than 7%. The gene calls are TRBV6-2 or TRBV6-3 and TRBJ2-7; D possibly corresponds to TRBD2 (6 bases). The specimen sequenced was peripheral blood. This clonotype was sampled from a woman aged 80 or over with active or convalescent COVID-19. The CDR3 nucleotides read TGTGCCAGCAGTTACTCGATAGGAGGGTCCTACGAGCAGTACTTC. Its protein is CASSYSIGGSYEQYF.